This T cell receptor (beta chain) emerged from a study of PD-L1 blockade in urothelial cancer. Overall study: Male sex and bladder-origin urothelial cancer characterized about 90% of the roughly 30 patients. Prior chemotherapy ranged from 0 to 3 regimens per patient.

CDR1 is MNHNS, CDR2 SASEGT, per germline. Between the trimmed V and J ends, which lost 6 bases and 6 bases, there was a span of 13 bases. This CDR3 comprises 13 residues. Specified time point: pretreatment peripheral blood. Assay used: immunoSEQ multiplex PCR; TCRdb lists only in-frame clones, some missing. The sample records around 68,000 clones, roughly four fifths being singletons. The rearrangement joins TRBV6-1 to TRBJ2-3; possibly TRBD1 for D (6 bases). This TCR came from a man aged 70 or older with urothelial cancer. The source material was PBMCs, sampled around atezolizumab (anti-PD-L1) treatment. The CDR3 sequence: CASRHRDTDTQYF. CDR3 nucleotide sequence: TGTGCCAGCAGACACCGGGACACGGATACGCAGTATTTT.